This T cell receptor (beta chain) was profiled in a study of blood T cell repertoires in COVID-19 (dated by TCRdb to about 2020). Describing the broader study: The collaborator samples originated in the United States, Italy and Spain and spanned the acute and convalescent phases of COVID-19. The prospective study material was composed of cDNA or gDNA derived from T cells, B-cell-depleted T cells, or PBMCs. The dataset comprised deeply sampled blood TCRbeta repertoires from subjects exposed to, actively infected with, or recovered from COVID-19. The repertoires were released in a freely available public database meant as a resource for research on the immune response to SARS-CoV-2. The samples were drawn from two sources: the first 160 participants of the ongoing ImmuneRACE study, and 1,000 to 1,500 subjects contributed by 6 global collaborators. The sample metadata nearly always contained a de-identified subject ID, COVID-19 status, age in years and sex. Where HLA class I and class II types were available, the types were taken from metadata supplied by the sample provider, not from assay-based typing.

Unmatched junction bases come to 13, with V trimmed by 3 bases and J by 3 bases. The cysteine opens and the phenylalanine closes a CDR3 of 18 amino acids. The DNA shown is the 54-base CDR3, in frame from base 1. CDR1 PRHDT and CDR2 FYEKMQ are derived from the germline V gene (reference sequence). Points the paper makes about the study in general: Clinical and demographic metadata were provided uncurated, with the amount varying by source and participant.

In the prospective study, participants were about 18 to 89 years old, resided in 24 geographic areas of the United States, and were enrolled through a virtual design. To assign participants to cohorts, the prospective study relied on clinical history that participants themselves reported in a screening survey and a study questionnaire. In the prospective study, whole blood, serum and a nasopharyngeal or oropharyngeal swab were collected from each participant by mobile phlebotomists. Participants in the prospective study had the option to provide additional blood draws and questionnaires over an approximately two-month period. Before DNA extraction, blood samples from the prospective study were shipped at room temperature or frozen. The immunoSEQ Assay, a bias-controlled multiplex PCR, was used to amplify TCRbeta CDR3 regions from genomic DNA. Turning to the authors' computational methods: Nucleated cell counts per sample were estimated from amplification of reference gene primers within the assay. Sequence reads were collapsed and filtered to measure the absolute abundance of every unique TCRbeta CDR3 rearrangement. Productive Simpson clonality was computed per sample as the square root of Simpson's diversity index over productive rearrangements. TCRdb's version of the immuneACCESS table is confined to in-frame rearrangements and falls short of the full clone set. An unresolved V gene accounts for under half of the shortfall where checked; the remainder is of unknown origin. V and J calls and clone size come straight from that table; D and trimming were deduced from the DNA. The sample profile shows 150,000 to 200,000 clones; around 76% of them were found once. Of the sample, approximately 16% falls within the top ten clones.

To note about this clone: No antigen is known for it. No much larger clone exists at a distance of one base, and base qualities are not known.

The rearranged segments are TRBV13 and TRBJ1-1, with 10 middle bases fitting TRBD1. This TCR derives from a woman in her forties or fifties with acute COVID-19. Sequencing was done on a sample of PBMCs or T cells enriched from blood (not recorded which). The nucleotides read TGTGCCAGCAGCTTTGCAGAGGGGACAGGGGAGGTTCACACTGAAGCTTTCTTT. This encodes CASSFAEGTGEVHTEAFF. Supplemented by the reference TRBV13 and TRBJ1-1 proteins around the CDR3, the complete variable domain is AAGVIQSPRHLIKEKRETATLKCYPIPRHDTVYWYQQGPGQDPQFLISFYEKMQSDKGSIPDRFSAQQFSDYHSELNMSSLELGDSALYFCASSFAEGTGEVHTEAFFGQGTRLTVV.